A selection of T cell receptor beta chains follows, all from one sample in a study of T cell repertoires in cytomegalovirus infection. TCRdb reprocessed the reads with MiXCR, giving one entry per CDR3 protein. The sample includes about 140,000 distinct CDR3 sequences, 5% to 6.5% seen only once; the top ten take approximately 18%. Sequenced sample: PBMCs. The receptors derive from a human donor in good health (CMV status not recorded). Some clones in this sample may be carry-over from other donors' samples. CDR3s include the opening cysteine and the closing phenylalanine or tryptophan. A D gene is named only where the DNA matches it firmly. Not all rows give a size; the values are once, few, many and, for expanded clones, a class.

CASSLAASGARDTQYF	TGTGCCAGCAGCTTAGCGGCTAGCGGGGCCCGGGATACGCAGTATTTT	TRBD2	16	many	TRBJ2-3	TRBV7-8
CASSQVRLTGEQYF	TGTGCCAGCAGCCAAGTTCGCTTGACGGGCGAGCAGTACTTC	NA	14	few	TRBJ2-7	TRBV14
CASSPRAGTGVGYTF	TGTGCCAGCAGCCCCCGCGCAGGGACAGGGGTTGGCTACACCTTC	TRBD1	15	many	TRBJ1-2	TRBV9
CSVDYNEQFF	TGCAGCGTCGACTACAATGAGCAGTTCTTC	NA	10	many	TRBJ2-1	TRBV29-1
CASSRFSGEETQYF	TGTGCCAGCAGTCGGTTTAGCGGGGAAGAGACCCAGTACTTC	TRBD2	14	few	TRBJ2-5	TRBV6-5
CASSYLQTVQGTFF	TGTGCCAGCAGTTACTTGCAGACCGTTCAGGGGACTTTCTTT	NA	14	many	TRBJ1-1	TRBV6-2/TRBV6-3
CASRTTYNEQFF	TGTGCCAGCAGGACGACTTACAATGAGCAGTTCTTC	NA	12	few	TRBJ2-1	TRBV6-2/TRBV6-3
CAISESWTGVSHNEQFF	TGTGCCATCAGTGAGTCTTGGACAGGGGTCAGCCACAATGAGCAGTTCTTC	TRBD1	17	NA	TRBJ2-1	TRBV10-3
CASSLWNIQYF	TGTGCCAGCAGTTTATGGAACATTCAGTACTTC	NA	11	few	TRBJ2-4	TRBV28
CSAEPQGLAGVETQYF	TGCAGTGCTGAGCCCCAGGGACTAGCGGGGGTGGAGACCCAGTACTTC	TRBD2	16	many	TRBJ2-5	TRBV20-1
CASSLLRGAQETQYF	TGTGCCAGCAGCCTGCTTAGGGGGGCTCAAGAGACCCAGTACTTC	NA	15	many	TRBJ2-5	TRBV12-3/TRBV12-4
CAWNPQTEAFF	TGTGCCTGGAACCCCCAGACTGAAGCTTTCTTT	NA	11	many	TRBJ1-1	TRBV30
CASSEALDAGLTDTQYF	TGTGCCAGCAGTGAAGCGCTTGATGCGGGGCTCACAGATACGCAGTATTTT	NA	17	NA	TRBJ2-3	TRBV2
CASRPQYSNQPQHF	TGTGCCAGCAGGCCACAGTATAGCAATCAGCCCCAGCATTTT	NA	14	many	TRBJ1-5	TRBV28
CASSLGFGAGTEAFF	TGCGCCAGCAGCTTGGGGTTCGGGGCCGGGACTGAAGCTTTCTTT	NA	15	hyperexpanded	TRBJ1-1	TRBV5-1
CATSRPGQGGDTQYF	TGTGCCACCAGCAGACCGGGACAGGGGGGAGATACGCAGTATTTT	TRBD1	15	NA	TRBJ2-3	TRBV15
CASSRGPGEGGYTF	TGTGCCAGCAGTCGAGGACCGGGAGAAGGCGGCTACACCTTC	NA	14	NA	TRBJ1-2	TRBV6-5
CASSQLAAGLAGYTF	TGTGCCAGCAGCCAACTCGCCGCAGGTTTAGCGGGCTACACCTTC	NA	15	many	TRBJ1-2	TRBV7-2
CASSPWDRHTEAFF	TGTGCCAGCAGCCCCTGGGATCGTCACACTGAAGCTTTCTTT	NA	14	few	TRBJ1-1	TRBV14
CASSRQGGSSDGYTF	TGTGCCAGCAGTCGACAGGGAGGATCCTCGGATGGCTACACCTTC	TRBD1	15	many	TRBJ1-2	TRBV6-5
CASSPSEASGGRLF	TGTGCCAGCAGCCCCAGTGAGGCTAGCGGGGGGAGGTTGTTC	TRBD2	14	many	TRBJ2-1	TRBV7-2
CSASRTNEAFF	TGCAGTGCTAGTAGGACAAATGAAGCTTTCTTT	NA	11	many	TRBJ1-1	TRBV20-1
CASSYSAGNTIYF	TGTGCCAGCAGTTACTCGGCTGGAAACACCATATATTTT	NA	13	many	TRBJ1-3	TRBV6-6
CASSVEVAYTDTQYF	TGTGCCAGCAGCGTAGAGGTAGCTTACACAGATACGCAGTATTTT	NA	15	many	TRBJ2-3	TRBV9
CASIMTGLNEQYF	TGTGCCAGCATCATGACAGGGTTGAACGAGCAGTACTTC	TRBD1	13	many	TRBJ2-7	TRBV5-6
CASSPRGGGLQPQHF	TGTGCCAGCAGCCCTAGGGGGGGCGGGCTCCAGCCCCAGCATTTT	NA	15	many	TRBJ1-5	TRBV7-2
CASSEALISWDEQFF	TGTGCCAGCAGTGAGGCTCTAATTTCCTGGGATGAGCAGTTCTTC	NA	15	NA	TRBJ2-1	TRBV2
CASSLSILDYEQYF	TGTGCCAGCAGCTTAAGTATTCTCGACTACGAGCAGTACTTC	NA	14	many	TRBJ2-7	TRBV7-8
CASSMVPGLGAKNIQYF	TGTGCCAGTAGTATGGTACCGGGACTAGGGGCCAAAAACATTCAGTACTTC	TRBD2	17	NA	TRBJ2-4	TRBV19
CASSQDRTVSNSPLHF	TGCGCCAGCAGCCAAGATCGGACGGTATCTAATTCACCCCTCCACTTT	NA	16	many	TRBJ1-6	TRBV4-3
CASSSGGSNQPQHF	TGTGCCAGCAGCTCTGGGGGGAGCAATCAGCCCCAGCATTTT	NA	14	many	TRBJ1-5	TRBV7-9
CASSQGDYQETQYF	TGTGCCAGCAGCCAAGGGGACTACCAAGAGACCCAGTACTTC	NA	14	many	TRBJ2-5	TRBV14
CAWSVIRGLYNEQFF	TGTGCCTGGAGTGTCATTCGGGGGCTCTACAATGAGCAGTTCTTC	NA	15	NA	TRBJ2-1	TRBV30
CASSKTTRNTGELFF	TGCGCCAGCAGCAAAACAACTCGGAACACCGGGGAGCTGTTTTTT	NA	15	many	TRBJ2-2	TRBV5-1
CASSLGVAGGGGTQYF	TGTGCCAGCAGCTTAGGAGTCGCGGGGGGAGGGGGGACCCAGTACTTC	TRBD2	16	many	TRBJ2-5	TRBV7-2
CASSLIDSFHTYNEQFF	TGTGCCAGCAGTTTAATAGACAGCTTTCACACCTACAATGAGCAGTTCTTC	NA	17	many	TRBJ2-1	TRBV6-2/TRBV6-3
CASSLFRAHALNTEAFF	TGCGCCAGCAGCCTATTCCGTGCCCACGCACTAAACACTGAAGCTTTCTTT	NA	17	many	TRBJ1-1	TRBV4-1
CASTFRQGNTEAFF	TGTGCCAGCACCTTTAGACAGGGGAACACTGAAGCTTTCTTT	TRBD1	14	many	TRBJ1-1	TRBV6-6
CASSYGAGEQYF	TGTGCCAGCAGTTACGGGGCGGGGGAGCAGTACTTC	NA	12	few	TRBJ2-7	TRBV6-2/TRBV6-3
CSASVTSNTEAFF	TGCAGTGCTAGCGTCACGTCAAACACTGAAGCTTTCTTT	NA	13	NA	TRBJ1-1	TRBV20-1
CASSLVQVLNTEAFF	TGTGCCAGCAGCTTAGTCCAGGTTTTGAACACTGAAGCTTTCTTT	NA	15	NA	TRBJ1-1	TRBV11-2
CASSPTGISWEQYF	TGTGCCAGCAGTCCGACAGGGATCTCCTGGGAGCAGTACTTC	TRBD1	14	many	TRBJ2-7	TRBV6-1
CATQRDATLNTEAFF	TGTGCCACACAACGGGACGCTACGTTGAACACTGAAGCTTTCTTT	NA	15	many	TRBJ1-1	TRBV10-3
CASQGGGSGEQYF	TGTGCCAGTCAGGGCGGGGGTTCCGGGGAGCAGTACTTC	TRBD2	13	many	TRBJ2-7	TRBV6-6
CASSSSGGDGELFF	TGTGCCAGCAGCTCTAGCGGGGGCGACGGGGAGCTGTTTTTT	TRBD2	14	medium-sized	TRBJ2-2	TRBV7-2
CSAVPLGRETDTQYF	TGCAGTGCTGTACCGCTAGGACGGGAAACAGATACGCAGTATTTT	NA	15	many	TRBJ2-3	TRBV20-1
CSVARRRTNYGYTF	TGCAGCGTTGCTCGACGCAGGACGAACTATGGCTACACCTTC	NA	14	many	TRBJ1-2	TRBV29-1
CAWSGQGSTEAFF	TGTGCCTGGAGCGGACAGGGGAGCACTGAAGCTTTCTTT	TRBD1	13	NA	TRBJ1-1	TRBV30
CASSFPGQGRTDTQYF	TGTGCCAGCAGTTTCCCCGGACAGGGACGGACAGATACGCAGTATTTT	TRBD1	16	few	TRBJ2-3	TRBV28
CASSPGLSNQPQHF	TGTGCCAGCAGTCCGGGCCTTAGCAATCAGCCCCAGCATTTT	NA	14	many	TRBJ1-5	TRBV12-3/TRBV12-4
CASRRQGSTGELFF	TGTGCCAGCAGGCGACAAGGATCCACCGGGGAGCTGTTTTTT	NA	14	many	TRBJ2-2	TRBV7-2
CASIPPEQGAISTDTQYF	TGTGCCAGCATTCCTCCGGAGCAGGGGGCGATTAGCACAGATACGCAGTATTTT	TRBD1	18	many	TRBJ2-3	TRBV28
CSVEASDPNQPQHF	TGCAGCGTTGAAGCGTCCGATCCCAATCAGCCCCAGCATTTT	NA	14	many	TRBJ1-5	TRBV29-1
CASSPGGIETQYF	TGTGCCAGCAGCCCGGGGGGGATCGAGACCCAGTACTTC	TRBD2	13	many	TRBJ2-5	TRBV7-9
CASSLEWRPEAFF	TGTGCCAGCAGCTTAGAGTGGAGGCCTGAAGCTTTCTTT	NA	13	few	TRBJ1-1	TRBV7-9
CASKSGQGFSEQFF	TGTGCCAGCAAGTCGGGACAGGGTTTTAGTGAGCAGTTCTTC	TRBD1	14	many	TRBJ2-1	TRBV2
CASSLYGSTEAFF	TGTGCCAGCAGCTTATACGGGAGCACTGAAGCTTTCTTT	NA	13	many	TRBJ1-1	TRBV7-2
CASSPTGTGTFGLFF	TGTGCCAGCAGCCCGACCGGGACAGGGACCTTCGGACTGTTTTTT	TRBD1	15	many	TRBJ1-4	TRBV7-9